This TCR beta chain was profiled in a study of Graves' ophthalmopathy and Graves' hyperthyroidism. The table lists this clonotype with a count of one. Its cognate antigen is unknown. Germline V gives CDR1 LNHNV, CDR2 YYDKDF (reference sequence). Trimming pared 3 bases from V and 5 bases from J, leaving 19 bases between. This CDR3 has 16 amino acids. Study-level results: Also, most clonotypes expanded in the thyroid above 0.001 frequency appeared in blood.

Amplification from RNA transcripts yielded the TCR beta CDR3 regions. The first-round RT-PCR employed HTBI primers together with the Qiagen OneStep RT-PCR kit. A multiplex PCR was then performed as the second round. One entry per CDR3 protein results from TCRdb running MiXCR on the multiplex PCR reads. The profile covers more than 150,000 distinct CDR3 sequences, with over 35% appearing a single time and approximately 5.5% taken by the ten largest. Having ophthalmopathy, the donors showed moderate-to-severe activity, CAS ≥3 and NOSPECS ≥4, with disease lasting under 3 months. J is TRBJ2-5 and V is TRBV15, with D possibly being TRBD1 or TRBD2 (5 bases each). This sequence originates from a woman in her 40s with Graves' ophthalmopathy. Material: peripheral blood. The CDR3 DNA follows: TGTGCCACCAGCAGGTATCAAGGGGACCGCGGGGAGACCCAGTACTTC. This codes for CATSRYQGDRGETQYF. The full variable domain, its missing parts supplied by reference TRBV15 and TRBJ2-5, is DAMVIQNPRYQVTQFGKPVTLSCSQTLNHNVMYWYQQKSSQAPKLLFHYYDKDFNNEADTPDNFQSRRPNTSFCFLDIRSPGLGDTAMYLCATSRYQGDRGETQYFGPGTRLLVL.